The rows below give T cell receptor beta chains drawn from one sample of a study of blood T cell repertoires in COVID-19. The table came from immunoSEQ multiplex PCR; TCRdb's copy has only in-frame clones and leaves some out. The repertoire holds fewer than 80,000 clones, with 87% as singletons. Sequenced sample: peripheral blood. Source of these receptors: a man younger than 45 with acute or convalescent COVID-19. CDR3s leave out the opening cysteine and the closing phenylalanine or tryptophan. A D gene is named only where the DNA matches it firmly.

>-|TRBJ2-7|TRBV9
ASSVGFAATSSYEQY
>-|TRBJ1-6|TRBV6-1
ASSGRVSSYNSPLH
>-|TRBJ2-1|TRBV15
ATSNRQSLSYNEQF
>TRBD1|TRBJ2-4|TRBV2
ASSLYGQGNIQY
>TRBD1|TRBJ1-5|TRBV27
ASSLSGGAYSNQPQH
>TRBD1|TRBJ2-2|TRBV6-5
ASESGGTGELF
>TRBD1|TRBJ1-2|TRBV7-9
ASSLGQGGSGYT
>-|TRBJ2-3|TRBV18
ASSPPGIDTQY
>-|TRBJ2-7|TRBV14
ASSQSKVGLGTPYEQY
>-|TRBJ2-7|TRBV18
ASSGGLTYEQY
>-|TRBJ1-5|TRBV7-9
ASSLQGNGQPQH
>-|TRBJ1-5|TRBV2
ASSDGNRNQPQH
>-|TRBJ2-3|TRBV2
ASIRSGEGTDTQY
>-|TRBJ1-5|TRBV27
ASHFQQTDQPQH
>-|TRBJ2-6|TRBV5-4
ASSPNSGANVLT
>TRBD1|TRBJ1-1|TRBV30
AWSYRDRDPEAF
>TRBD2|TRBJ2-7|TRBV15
ATSGGRSGRAQQY
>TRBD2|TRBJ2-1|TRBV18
ASSPPSGRAYNEQF
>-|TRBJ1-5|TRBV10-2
ASSRDWSNQPQH
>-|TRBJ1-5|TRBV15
ATSRDYGSNQPQH
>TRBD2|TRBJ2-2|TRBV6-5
ASRLGGSIGELF
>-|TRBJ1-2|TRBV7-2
ASSFLTYGYT
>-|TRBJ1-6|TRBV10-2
ASLQAVNSPLH
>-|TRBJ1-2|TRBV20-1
SAWRDYGYT
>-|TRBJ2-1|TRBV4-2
ASSQDSAVPKRF
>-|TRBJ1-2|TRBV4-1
ASRATGASIKYGYT
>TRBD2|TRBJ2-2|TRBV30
AWSVLAGDTGELF
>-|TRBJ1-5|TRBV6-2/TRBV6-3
ASSWQGNQPQH
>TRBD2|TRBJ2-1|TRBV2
ASRGEGVDEQF
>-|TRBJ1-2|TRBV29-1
SVDVRAYGYT
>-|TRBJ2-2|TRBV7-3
ASSPNTGELF
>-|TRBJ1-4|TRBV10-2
ASSDPQPSELF
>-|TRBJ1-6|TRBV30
ARGEGYNSPLH
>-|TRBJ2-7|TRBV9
ASSGGPRDWQY
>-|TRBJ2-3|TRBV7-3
ASSLGIQGGSTDTQY
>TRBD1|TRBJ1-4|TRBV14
ASSQGSTGNNEKLF
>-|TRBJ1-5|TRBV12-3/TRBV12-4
ASSYLPHQPQH
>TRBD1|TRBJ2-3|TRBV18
ASSSIDRGLSTDTQY
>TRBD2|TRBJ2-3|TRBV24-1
ATSDLAGATDTQY
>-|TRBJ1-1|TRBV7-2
ASSPTAPTGEAF
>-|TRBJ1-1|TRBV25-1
ASRTELNTEAF
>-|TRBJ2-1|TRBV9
ASSVAGMNNEQF